Listed below are T cell receptor beta chains from one sample, sequenced in a study of identifying expanded T cells in peripheral blood. Data came from immunoSEQ multiplex PCR; TCRdb stores just in-frame clones and leaves some out. The sample has roughly 78,000 clones; about 90% are singletons. Sample: blood. The receptors come from a person between 18 and 69 years old in good health. CDR3s include the opening cysteine and the closing phenylalanine or tryptophan. D genes are given only for firm matches. Clone size is stated in some rows and not others, as once, few, many or a class when expanded.

TRBV6-6,-,once,TRBJ2-5,CASWAASQETQYF,TGTGCCAGCTGGGCTGCTTCACAAGAGACCCAGTACTTC
TRBV2,TRBD2,-,TRBJ2-1,CASNPSGYNEQFF,TGTGCCAGCAATCCTAGCGGCTACAATGAGCAGTTCTTC
TRBV18,-,-,TRBJ2-7,CASSPTRDGPYEQYF,TGTGCCAGCTCACCCACCCGGGACGGACCCTACGAGCAGTACTTC
TRBV28,-,-,TRBJ1-2,CASSLVGPNYGYTF,TGTGCCAGCAGTTTAGTTGGTCCTAACTATGGCTACACCTTC
TRBV30,-,-,TRBJ1-6,CAWSKNQRQCCNSPLHF,TGTGCCTGGAGTAAAAATCAGCGACAGTGTTGCAATTCACCCCTCCACTTT
TRBV28,-,-,TRBJ2-2,CASSLDTDGELFF,TGTGCCAGCAGTTTGGATACGGATGGGGAGCTGTTTTTT
TRBV6-1,TRBD2,-,TRBJ2-1,CASTRLAEVYNEQFF,TGTGCCAGCACCCGACTAGCGGAGGTTTACAATGAGCAGTTCTTC
TRBV20-1,-,-,TRBJ2-7,CSALQGPEQYF,TGCAGTGCTCTGCAGGGTCCCGAGCAGTACTTC
TRBV9,-,-,TRBJ2-3,CASSVGHVADTQYF,TGTGCCAGCAGCGTTGGTCACGTCGCAGATACGCAGTATTTT
TRBV5-1,-,-,TRBJ2-2,CASSFRLGDPSTGELFF,TGCGCCAGCAGCTTTAGGCTGGGAGATCCGAGCACCGGGGAGCTGTTTTTT
TRBV30,-,-,TRBJ2-7,CAWSRLSYEQYF,TGTGCCTGGAGCAGGCTTTCCTACGAGCAGTACTTC
TRBV10-1,-,-,TRBJ2-7,CASGGQSYEQYF,TGCGCCAGCGGAGGTCAATCCTACGAGCAGTACTTC
TRBV27,-,-,TRBJ1-2,CASSLARGANYGYTF,TGTGCCAGCAGTCTAGCCAGGGGAGCTAACTATGGCTACACCTTC
TRBV5-1,TRBD2,-,TRBJ2-1,CASSLQAGGGNEQFF,TGCGCCAGCAGCTTGCAAGCGGGAGGAGGAAATGAGCAGTTCTTC
TRBV4-3,TRBD1,-,TRBJ2-7,CASSQASRQGFYEQYF,TGCGCCAGCAGCCAAGCATCGAGACAGGGGTTCTACGAGCAGTACTTC
TRBV5-4,-,-,TRBJ1-1,CASSLVPLYRTMNTEAFF,TGTGCCAGCAGCTTGGTGCCCCTATACAGGACCATGAACACTGAAGCTTTCTTT
TRBV2,-,-,TRBJ1-5,CASSQRNQPQHF,TGTGCCAGCAGCCAAAGGAATCAGCCCCAGCATTTT
TRBV29-1,-,-,TRBJ1-5,CSVEEGHGQPQHF,TGCAGCGTTGAAGAAGGGCATGGTCAGCCCCAGCATTTT
TRBV11-2,-,once,TRBJ2-1,CASSRVPRDMGLNEQFF,TGTGCCAGCAGCCGTGTACCTCGGGACATGGGGCTTAATGAGCAGTTCTTC
TRBV6-5,TRBD1,-,TRBJ1-2,CASSYSRTGGNYGYTF,TGTGCCAGCAGTTACTCCCGGACAGGGGGCAACTATGGCTACACCTTC
TRBV5-1,-,few,TRBJ2-1,CASSLGWESNEQFF,TGCGCCAGCAGCTTGGGTTGGGAGTCCAATGAGCAGTTCTTC
TRBV5-1,-,-,TRBJ2-1,CASSLDNEQFF,TGCGCCAGCAGCTTGGACAATGAGCAGTTCTTC
TRBV29-1,TRBD1,-,TRBJ1-1,CSVDLMDRVLTFF,TGCAGCGTTGACCTGATGGACAGGGTGTTAACTTTCTTT
TRBV7-6,TRBD1,-,TRBJ1-4,CASSPRPTGFGDEKLFF,TGTGCCAGCAGCCCGAGACCGACAGGGTTTGGGGACGAAAAACTGTTTTTT
TRBV5-1,-,-,TRBJ1-1,CASSPPAAGYRDTEAFF,TGCGCCAGCAGCCCCCCTGCGGCAGGGTATAGGGACACTGAAGCTTTCTTT
TRBV28,-,-,TRBJ1-5,CASSTDQAYSNQPQHF,TGTGCCAGCAGCACCGATCAGGCTTATAGCAATCAGCCCCAGCATTTT
TRBV2,-,once,TRBJ2-3,CASRATPGGTQYF,TGTGCCAGCAGGGCTACTCCTGGCGGTACGCAGTATTTT
TRBV5-1,TRBD1,-,TRBJ2-1,CASSFNDRADEQFF,TGCGCCAGCAGCTTTAATGACAGGGCCGATGAGCAGTTCTTC
TRBV6-5,TRBD1,-,TRBJ1-3,CASSSPGQGTGNTIYF,TGTGCCAGCAGTTCGCCGGGACAGGGCACTGGAAACACCATATATTTT
TRBV19,TRBD1,-,TRBJ1-2,CASNPRTGGIDGYTF,TGTGCCAGTAATCCACGGACAGGGGGAATAGATGGCTACACCTTC
TRBV2,-,-,TRBJ1-1,CASRDPRSTEAFF,TGTGCCAGCAGAGACCCCCGGAGCACTGAAGCTTTCTTT
TRBV5-4,TRBD2,-,TRBJ2-1,CASSSKGREGEQFF,TGTGCCAGCAGCTCTAAGGGCCGGGAGGGTGAGCAGTTCTTC
TRBV11-2,-,few,TRBJ1-2,CASRDTNYGYTF,TGTGCCAGCCGGGACACAAACTATGGCTACACCTTC
TRBV7-2,TRBD2,-,TRBJ2-2,CASSQAGENTGELFF,TGTGCCAGCAGCCAAGCGGGGGAGAACACCGGGGAGCTGTTTTTT
TRBV5-4,TRBD1,-,TRBJ1-2,CASSSTGGSGYTF,TGTGCCAGCAGCTCGACAGGGGGGAGTGGCTACACCTTC
TRBV5-1,TRBD2,-,TRBJ2-1,CASSLGLAGAYNEQFF,TGCGCCAGCAGCCTAGGACTAGCGGGGGCCTACAATGAGCAGTTCTTC
TRBV6-1,TRBD2,-,TRBJ2-1,CASGLAGVGHEQFF,TGTGCCAGCGGACTAGCGGGAGTTGGTCATGAGCAGTTCTTC
TRBV28,-,-,TRBJ1-5,CASSFLGQSNQPQHF,TGTGCCAGCAGTTTCCTCGGACAGAGCAATCAGCCCCAGCATTTT
TRBV10-2,TRBD2,-,TRBJ2-7,CASRAAGEQYF,TGCGCCAGCAGGGCAGCGGGAGAGCAGTACTTC
TRBV19,-,-,TRBJ1-4,CASSRKGPEVGTNEKLFF,TGTGCCAGTAGTAGAAAGGGACCCGAGGTGGGAACTAATGAAAAACTGTTTTTT
TRBV28,-,-,TRBJ2-7,CASSGTEQYF,TGTGCCAGCAGCGGGACCGAGCAGTACTTC
TRBV18,-,-,TRBJ1-1,CASSPTGHEAFF,TGTGCCAGCTCACCAACAGGACATGAAGCTTTCTTT
TRBV12-5,-,-,TRBJ2-5,CASGGGLQETQYF,TGTGCTAGTGGGGGGGGGCTCCAAGAGACCCAGTACTTC
TRBV5-4,TRBD1,-,TRBJ1-1,CASSLDRGMNTEAFF,TGTGCCAGCAGCCTGGACAGGGGGATGAACACTGAAGCTTTCTTT
TRBV5-4,TRBD1,-,TRBJ2-7,CASSLVPGGSGEQYF,TGTGCCAGCAGCTTGGTCCCAGGGGGCTCCGGCGAGCAGTACTTC